What follows are 11 T cell receptor beta chains derived from one specimen sequenced in a study of cytomegalovirus exposure and HLA in healthy donors. The PCR had 60 Vbeta and 13 Jbeta primers. Generated by immunoSEQ multiplex PCR, the TCRdb table keeps only in-frame clones and is missing some. Here the sample spans 200,000 to 250,000 clones, roughly 80% being singletons. The sequencing input was PBMCs. The receptors were sampled from a man aged 25 to 40 in good health and CMV-seronegative.

V is TRBV7-9 and J is TRBJ1-2; tentatively, D is TRBD1 (5 bases). Per the germline V gene, CDR1 is SEHNR and CDR2 is FQNEAQ (reference sequence). CDR3 size: 15 residues. The germline V and J ends were trimmed by 1 base and 7 bases, with 16 bases remaining between them. CDR3 residues: CASSLDKGMMGGYTF. In DNA, the CDR3 is TGTGCCAGCAGCTTAGATAAGGGGATGATGGGTGGCTACACCTTC.

The CDR3 coding sequence is TGTGCCAGCCGGCAGGGACTAGCTCGAGAGACCCAGTACTTC. It encodes CASRQGLARETQYF. The V gene is TRBV6-1, the J gene TRBJ2-5, with 9 bases that match TRBD2. The V and J ends lost 8 bases and 4 bases, in that order; junction bases with no gene match: 8. CDR3 length: 14 amino acids. Germline CDR1 is MNHNS and CDR2 is SASEGT.

This chain joins TRBV28 and TRBJ2-4; 8 nucleotides agree with TRBD1. CDR3 length: 19 amino acids. Germline V gives CDR1 MDHEN, CDR2 SYDVKM. V shed 0 bases, J shed 0 bases, and the junction held 10 bases outside the gene matches. CDR3: CASSLWGTGPWLAKNIQYF. The CDR3 DNA follows: TGTGCCAGCAGTTTATGGGGGACAGGCCCTTGGTTAGCCAAAAACATTCAGTACTTC.

V and J are TRBV28 and TRBJ2-7; 10 nucleotides agree with TRBD1. Germline V gene sequence: CDR1 MDHEN, CDR2 SYDVKM. V was clipped by 6 bases and J by 5 bases; unmatched bases: 13. The CDR3 is made up of 16 amino acids. CDR3 bases: TGTGCCAGCAGCGAGGGACAGGGGCGGGGGTGGAACGAGCAGTACTTC. Amino acid sequence: CASSEGQGRGWNEQYF.

This chain uses TRBV28 with TRBJ1-4, with 10 bases that match TRBD1. Germline V CDR1 and CDR2: MDHEN, SYDVKM. Germline trimming cut 5 bases from V and 7 bases from J; bases unmatched to any gene: 10. This CDR3 comprises 16 residues. CDR3 protein: CASSAGRDRGFEKLFF. CDR3 DNA: TGTGCCAGCAGTGCAGGCCGGGACAGGGGATTTGAAAAACTGTTTTTT.

The chain uses TRBV9 and TRBJ2-1; a weak D match, TRBD1 (6 bases). Per germline, CDR1 SGDLS and CDR2 YYNGEE. The CDR3 consists of 12 residues. The V gene lost 4 bases and the J gene lost 5 bases, with 7 bases spanning the gap. This CDR3 is CASSWTDNEQFF. The CDR3 DNA follows: TGTGCCAGCAGCTGGACAGACAATGAGCAGTTCTTC.

With respect to this clone: At one of its ends the junction is not consistent with the germline gene, which may arise from a read error. The CDR3, as DNA: TGTGCCAGCAGCGACAGGGGGCCCTCTGGGGCCAGCGTCCTGACTTTC. Its translation: CASSDRGPSGASVLTF. This rearrangement joins TRBV9 to TRBJ2-6, with 9 nucleotides matching TRBD1. The CDR3 is 16 residues long. From germline, CDR1 is SGDLS and CDR2 YYNGEE. The full variable domain, its missing parts supplied by reference TRBV9 and TRBJ2-6, is DSGVTQTPKHLITATGQRVTLRCSPRSGDLSVYWYQQSLDQGLQFLIQYYNGEERAKGNILERFSAQQFPDLHSELNLSSLELGDSALYFCASSDRGPSGASVLTFGAGSRLTVL.

The gene calls are TRBV5-5 and TRBJ1-5, with 8 bases that match TRBD1. The trim removed 4 bases at V and 5 bases at J, leaving 8 bases unmatched. The CDR3 contains 15 residues. Germline V gene sequence: CDR1 SGHKS, CDR2 YYEKEE (reference sequence). The CDR3 DNA sequence: TGTGCCAGCAGCACCGGGACAGGAGTAGATCAGCCCCAGCATTTT. This gives the protein CASSTGTGVDQPQHF.

This chain's CDR3 is CASSPRPSGDSYNEQFF. As DNA, the CDR3 is TGCGCCAGCAGCCCACGCCCTAGCGGGGACTCCTACAATGAGCAGTTCTTC. The rearrangement links TRBV4-1 to TRBJ2-1; 9 nucleotides align to TRBD2. V trimming: 4 bases; J trimming: 0 bases; junction bases outside the gene matches: 7. Germline V gives CDR1 MGHRA, CDR2 YSYEKL. CDR3 length: 17 amino acids.

The rearrangement uses TRBV9 and TRBJ2-3, with unresolved D. The V end lost 0 bases, the J end lost 5 bases, and 10 bases lay between the germline ends. Germline V gene data show CDR1 as SGDLS and CDR2 as YYNGEE. This CDR3 is 14 amino acids long. This chain's CDR3 is CASSVAPWRDTQYF. CDR3 nucleotide sequence: TGTGCCAGCAGCGTAGCTCCCTGGAGAGATACGCAGTATTTT.

This chain uses TRBV6-5 with TRBJ2-7, with 7 bases lining up with TRBD1. The CDR3 spans 16 residues. Germline CDR1 MNHEY, CDR2 SVGAGI. Trimming at V came to 2 bases and at J to 3 bases, leaving 10 bases not matched to a gene. The CDR3 protein is CASSYTAGGPVYEQYF. CDR3 nucleotide sequence: TGTGCCAGCAGTTACACCGCAGGGGGTCCAGTCTACGAGCAGTACTTC.